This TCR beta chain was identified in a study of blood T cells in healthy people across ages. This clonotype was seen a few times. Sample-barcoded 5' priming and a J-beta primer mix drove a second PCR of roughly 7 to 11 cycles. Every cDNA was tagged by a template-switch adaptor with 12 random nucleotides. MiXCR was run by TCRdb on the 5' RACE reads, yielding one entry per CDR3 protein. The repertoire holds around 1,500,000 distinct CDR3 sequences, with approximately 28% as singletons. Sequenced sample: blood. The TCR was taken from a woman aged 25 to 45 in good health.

The CDR3 coding sequence is TGCAGCGTTGAGGGAAAAGGCGATGAGCAGTTCTTC. It translates to CSVEGKGDEQFF. The rearrangement links TRBV29-1 to TRBJ2-1, with D unclear. V was cut by 3 bases and J by 8 bases, with 11 bases left in between. There are 12 residues in the CDR3. Germline assignment: CDR1 SQVTM and CDR2 ANQGSEA.